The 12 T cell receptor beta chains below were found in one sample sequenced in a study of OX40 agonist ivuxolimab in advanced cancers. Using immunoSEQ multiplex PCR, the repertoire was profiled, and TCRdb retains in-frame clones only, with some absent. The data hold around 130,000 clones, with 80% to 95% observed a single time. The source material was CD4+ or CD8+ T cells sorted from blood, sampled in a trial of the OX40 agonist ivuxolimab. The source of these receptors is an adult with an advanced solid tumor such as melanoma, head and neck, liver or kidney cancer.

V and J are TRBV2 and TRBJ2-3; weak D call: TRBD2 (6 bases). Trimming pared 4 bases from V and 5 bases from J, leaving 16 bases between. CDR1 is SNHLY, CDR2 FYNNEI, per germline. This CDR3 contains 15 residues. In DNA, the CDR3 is TGTGCCAGCAGTGGAGGGACTCCTCCCGTAGATACGCAGTATTTT. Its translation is CASSGGTPPVDTQYF.

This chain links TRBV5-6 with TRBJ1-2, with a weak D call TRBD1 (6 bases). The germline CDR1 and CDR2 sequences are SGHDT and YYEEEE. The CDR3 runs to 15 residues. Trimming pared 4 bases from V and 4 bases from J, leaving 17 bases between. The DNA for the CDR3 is TGTGCCAGCAGCCTAGGACAGATCCTAGGCTATGGCTACACCTTC. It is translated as CASSLGQILGYGYTF.

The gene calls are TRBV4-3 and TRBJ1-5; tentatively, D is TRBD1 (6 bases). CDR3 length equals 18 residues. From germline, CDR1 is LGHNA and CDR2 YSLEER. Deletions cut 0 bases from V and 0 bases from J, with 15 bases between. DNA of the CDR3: TGCGCCAGCAGCCAAGAGTTAGGTGGGGGACATAGCAATCAGCCCCAGCATTTT. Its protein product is CASSQELGGGHSNQPQHF.

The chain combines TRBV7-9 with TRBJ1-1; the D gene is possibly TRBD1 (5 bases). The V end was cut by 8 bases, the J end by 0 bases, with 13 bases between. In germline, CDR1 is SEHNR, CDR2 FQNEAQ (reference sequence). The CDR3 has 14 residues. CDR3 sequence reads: CASANGGMNTEAFF. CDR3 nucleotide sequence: TGTGCCAGCGCCAACGGGGGGATGAACACTGAAGCTTTCTTT.

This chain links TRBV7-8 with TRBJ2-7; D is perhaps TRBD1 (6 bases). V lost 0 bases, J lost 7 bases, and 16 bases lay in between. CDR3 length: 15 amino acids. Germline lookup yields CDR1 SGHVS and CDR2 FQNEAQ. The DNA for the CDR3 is TGTGCCAGCAGCTTAGCCTGGACAGAGCGGAAGGAGCAGTACTTC. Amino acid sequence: CASSLAWTERKEQYF. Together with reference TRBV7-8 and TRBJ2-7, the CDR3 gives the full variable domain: GAGVSQSPRYKVAKRGQDVALRCDPISGHVSLFWYQQALGQGPEFLTYFQNEAQLDKSGLPSDRFFAERPEGSVSTLKIQRTQQEDSAVYLCASSLAWTERKEQYFGPGTRLTVT.

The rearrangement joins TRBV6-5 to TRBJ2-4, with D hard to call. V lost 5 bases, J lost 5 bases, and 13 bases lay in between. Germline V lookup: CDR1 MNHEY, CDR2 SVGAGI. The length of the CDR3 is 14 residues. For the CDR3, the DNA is TGTGCCAGCAGTACTACCTCAACAGAAAACATTCAGTACTTC. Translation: CASSTTSTENIQYF.

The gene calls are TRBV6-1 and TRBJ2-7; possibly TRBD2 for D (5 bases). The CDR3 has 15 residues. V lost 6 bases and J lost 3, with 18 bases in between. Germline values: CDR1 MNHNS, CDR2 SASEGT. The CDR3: CASRGAETGLYEQYF. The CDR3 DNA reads TGTGCCAGCAGGGGAGCGGAGACCGGACTCTACGAGCAGTACTTC.

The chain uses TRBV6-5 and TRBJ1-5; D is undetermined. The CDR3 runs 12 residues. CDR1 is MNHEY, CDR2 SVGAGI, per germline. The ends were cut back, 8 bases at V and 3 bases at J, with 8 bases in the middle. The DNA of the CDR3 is TGTGCCAGCGGCCAGATCAATCAGCCCCAGCATTTT. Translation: CASGQINQPQHF.

The CDR3 DNA follows: TGTGCCTGGAGACAGGTCCTAAACCCCTTCTACGAGCAGTACTTC. It is translated as CAWRQVLNPFYEQYF. This sequence joins TRBV30 and TRBJ2-7; TRBD1 is a possible D gene (5 bases). This CDR3 region has 15 residues. V shed 3 bases and J shed 3 bases, with 18 bases lying between them. CDR1 is GTSNPN, CDR2 SVGIG, per germline (reference sequence).

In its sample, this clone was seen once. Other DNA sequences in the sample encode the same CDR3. The CDR3 nucleotides read TGTGCCAGCTCACCCCAAGGGACGAACACTGAAGCTTTCTTT. Its protein is CASSPQGTNTEAFF. The V and J genes are TRBV18 and TRBJ1-1; possible D gene TRBD1, 5 bases. In germline, CDR1 is KGHSH, CDR2 LQKENI. V dropped 3 bases and J dropped 1 base, with 9 bases sitting between them. The CDR3 consists of 14 residues.

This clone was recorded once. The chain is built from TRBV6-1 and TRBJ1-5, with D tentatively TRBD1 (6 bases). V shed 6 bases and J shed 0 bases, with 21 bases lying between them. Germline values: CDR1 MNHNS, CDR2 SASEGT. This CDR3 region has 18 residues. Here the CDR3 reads CASREQGAARYSNQPQHF. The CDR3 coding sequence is TGTGCCAGCAGAGAACAGGGAGCCGCCAGGTATAGCAATCAGCCCCAGCATTTT.

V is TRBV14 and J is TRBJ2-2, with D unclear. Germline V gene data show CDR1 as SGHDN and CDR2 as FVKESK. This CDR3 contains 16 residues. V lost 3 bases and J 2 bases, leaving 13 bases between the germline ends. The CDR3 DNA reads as TGTGCCAGCAGCCATGCCCCAATGGGAAACACCGGGGAGCTGTTTTTT. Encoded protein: CASSHAPMGNTGELFF. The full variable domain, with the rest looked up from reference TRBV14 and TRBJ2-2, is EAGVTQFPSHSVIEKGQTVTLRCDPISGHDNLYWYRRVMGKEIKFLLHFVKESKQDESGMPNNRFLAERTGGTYSTLKVQPAELEDSGVYFCASSHAPMGNTGELFFGEGSRLTVL.